This T cell receptor beta chain was identified during a study of low-dose radiotherapy and immunotherapy resistance in tumors. Looking at the study overall: Aspirin 300 mg, taken orally and daily, was given to patients for four cycles from cycle 1 day 1.

Time point given: before trial treatment. CDR1 and CDR2 (germline): DFQATT, SNEGSKA (reference sequence). V lost 3 bases, J lost 6 bases, and 8 bases stayed unmatched. CDR3 size: 15 residues. Alpha and beta chains were covered, as first-strand cDNA relied on TRAV- and TRBV-specific primers. Both a constant-region primer and a V-primer adapter served to amplify TCRs across roughly 21 PCR cycles. From the reads, TCRdb called clonotypes with MiXCR, one entry per CDR3 protein. Of tens of thousands of distinct CDR3 sequences detected, around a third appear once; the ten largest clones hold around 4%. This clonotype showed up many times.

The sequencing here drew on PBMCs, taken before treatment. The receptor was isolated from a male donor with gallbladder cancer. The chain recombines TRBV20-1 with TRBJ2-1, with 10 bases lining up with TRBD2. The DNA of the CDR3 is TGCAGTGCTAGCCGCCTAGCGGGAGTCCCCAATGAGCAGTTCTTC. Amino acid sequence: CSASRLAGVPNEQFF.